This T cell receptor beta chain is drawn from a study of cytomegalovirus exposure and HLA in healthy donors. Broader study findings: Common viral pathogens (according to a later analysis) appeared linked to several of the most significant clusters. Researchers counted approximately 160 TCR beta chains as cytomegalovirus-associated. Earlier findings revealed that most TCR beta V segments proved productive either about 87% or about 30% of the time.

The PCR was carried out with 60 Vbeta primers and 13 Jbeta primers. Using immunoSEQ multiplex PCR, the repertoire was profiled, and TCRdb retains in-frame clones only, with some absent. The data hold some 130,000 clones, with about 80% observed a single time. With respect to this clone: Its specificity is unknown.

The V gene end was trimmed by 5 bases and the J gene end by 6 bases; junction bases not matched to a gene: 9. The CDR3 is 14 amino acids. CDR1 SEHNR and CDR2 FQNEAQ come from the germline V gene (reference sequence). Sample: PBMCs. V and J are TRBV7-9 and TRBJ2-7; 8 bases are a match to TRBD2. The TCR sequence derives from a man in his thirties or forties in good health and CMV-seronegative. The CDR3 loop reads CASSTESGRCEQYF. The CDR3 coding sequence is TGTGCCAGCAGCACGGAGAGCGGGAGATGCGAGCAGTACTTC.